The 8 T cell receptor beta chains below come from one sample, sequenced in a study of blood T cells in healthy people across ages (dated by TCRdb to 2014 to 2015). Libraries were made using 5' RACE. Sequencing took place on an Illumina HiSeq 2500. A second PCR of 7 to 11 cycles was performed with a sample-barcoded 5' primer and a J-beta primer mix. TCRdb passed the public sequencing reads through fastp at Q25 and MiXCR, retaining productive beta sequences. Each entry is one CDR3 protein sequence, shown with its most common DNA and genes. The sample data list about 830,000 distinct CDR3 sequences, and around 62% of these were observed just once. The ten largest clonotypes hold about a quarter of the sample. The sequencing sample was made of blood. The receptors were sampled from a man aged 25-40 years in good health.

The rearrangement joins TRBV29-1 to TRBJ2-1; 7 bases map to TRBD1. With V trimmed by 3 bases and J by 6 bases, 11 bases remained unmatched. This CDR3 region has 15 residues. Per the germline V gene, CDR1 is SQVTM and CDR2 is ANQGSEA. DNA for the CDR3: TGCAGCGTTGATCGAAGAGACAGGGCTGGCAATGAGCAGTTCTTC. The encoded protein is CSVDRRDRAGNEQFF.

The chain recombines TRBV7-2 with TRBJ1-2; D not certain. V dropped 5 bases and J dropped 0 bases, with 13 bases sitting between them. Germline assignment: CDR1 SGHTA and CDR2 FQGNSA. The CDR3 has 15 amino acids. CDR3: CASSLQSIANYGYTF. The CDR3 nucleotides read TGTGCCAGCAGCCTACAGTCGATCGCTAACTATGGCTACACCTTC.

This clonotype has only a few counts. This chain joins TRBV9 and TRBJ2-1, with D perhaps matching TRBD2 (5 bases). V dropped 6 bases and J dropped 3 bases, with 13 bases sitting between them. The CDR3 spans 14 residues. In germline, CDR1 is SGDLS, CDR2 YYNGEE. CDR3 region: CASNRDGVYNEQFF. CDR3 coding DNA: TGTGCCAGCAACCGGGATGGGGTCTACAATGAGCAGTTCTTC. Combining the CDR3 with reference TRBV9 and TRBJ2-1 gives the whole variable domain DSGVTQTPKHLITATGQRVTLRCSPRSGDLSVYWYQQSLDQGLQFLIQYYNGEERAKGNILERFSAQQFPDLHSELNLSSLELGDSALYFCASNRDGVYNEQFFGPGTRLTVL.

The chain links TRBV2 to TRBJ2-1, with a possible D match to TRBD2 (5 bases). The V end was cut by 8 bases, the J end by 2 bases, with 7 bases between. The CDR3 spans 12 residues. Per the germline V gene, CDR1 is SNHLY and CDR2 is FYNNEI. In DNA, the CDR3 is TGTGCCAGCTTGGGAGCCTACAATGAGCAGTTCTTC. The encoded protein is CASLGAYNEQFF.

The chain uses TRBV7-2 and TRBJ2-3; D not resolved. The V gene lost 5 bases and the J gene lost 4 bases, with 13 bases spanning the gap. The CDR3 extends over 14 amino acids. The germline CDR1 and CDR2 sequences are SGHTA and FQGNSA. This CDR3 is CASSLYKTADTQYF. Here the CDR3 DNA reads TGTGCCAGCAGCCTCTATAAGACGGCAGATACGCAGTATTTT.

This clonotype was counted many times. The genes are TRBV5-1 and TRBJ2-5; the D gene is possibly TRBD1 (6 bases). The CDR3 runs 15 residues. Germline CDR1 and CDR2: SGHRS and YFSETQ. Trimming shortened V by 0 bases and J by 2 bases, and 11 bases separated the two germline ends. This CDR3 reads CASSLGVGQQETQYF. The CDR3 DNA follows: TGCGCCAGCAGCTTGGGAGTGGGACAACAAGAGACCCAGTACTTC. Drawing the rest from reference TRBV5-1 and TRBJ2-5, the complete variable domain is KAGVTQTPRYLIKTRGQQVTLSCSPISGHRSVSWYQQTPGQGLQFLFEYFSETQRNKGNFPGRFSGRQFSNSRSEMNVSTLELGDSALYLCASSLGVGQQETQYFGPGTRLLVL.

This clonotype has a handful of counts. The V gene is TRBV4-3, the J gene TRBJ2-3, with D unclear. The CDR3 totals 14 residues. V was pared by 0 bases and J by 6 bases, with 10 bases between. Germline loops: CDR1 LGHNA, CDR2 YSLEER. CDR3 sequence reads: CASSQEGRWDTQYF. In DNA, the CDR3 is TGCGCCAGCAGCCAAGAAGGCAGATGGGATACGCAGTATTTT.

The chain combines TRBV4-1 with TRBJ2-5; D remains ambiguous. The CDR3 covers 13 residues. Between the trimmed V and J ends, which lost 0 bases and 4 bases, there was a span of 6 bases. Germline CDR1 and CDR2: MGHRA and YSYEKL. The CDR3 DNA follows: TGCGCCAGCAGCCAAGATTTAGCAGAGACCCAGTACTTC. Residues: CASSQDLAETQYF.